What follows are 20 T cell receptor beta chains derived from one specimen sequenced in a study of blood T cell repertoires in COVID-19. Produced via immunoSEQ multiplex PCR; TCRdb's table is partial and in-frame only. The sample includes about 160,000 clones, around four fifths of them seen just once. Sample: peripheral blood. These TCRs come from a man in his 70s who had recovered from COVID-19.

CDR3 loop: CASSGGATEAFF. The CDR3, as DNA: TGTGCCAGCAGTGGGGGGGCCACTGAAGCTTTCTTT. The chain uses TRBV28 and TRBJ1-1; maybe TRBD1 (6 bases). Deletions cut 5 bases from V and 4 bases from J, with 8 bases between. The CDR3 is 12 residues long. Per germline, CDR1 MDHEN and CDR2 SYDVKM.

This chain connects TRBV14 to TRBJ1-1, with D uncertain. The germline V gene has CDR1 SGHDN and CDR2 FVKESK. The CDR3 covers 15 residues. V lost 0 bases to trimming and J lost 4 bases, with 12 bases between them. CDR3 bases: TGTGCCAGCAGCCAAGAACGTACACCGGGCACTGAAGCTTTCTTT. It encodes CASSQERTPGTEAFF.

This clone was picked up one time. CDR3 in amino acids: CASSLASGRNTEAFF. The DNA of the CDR3 is TGTGCCAGCAGCTTAGCGTCAGGGCGGAACACTGAAGCTTTCTTT. V gene TRBV7-2 combines with J gene TRBJ1-1, with a tentative D call TRBD1 (5 bases). CDR1 is SGHTA, CDR2 FQGNSA, per germline. The V end was cut by 0 bases, the J end by 1 base, with 9 bases between. This CDR3 spans 15 amino acids.

This chain connects TRBV6-2 or TRBV6-3 to TRBJ2-7; 10 nucleotides match TRBD1. Germline V gene lookup returns CDR1 MNHEY and CDR2 SVGEGT. The CDR3 runs to 15 residues. The J segment lost 4 bases and the V segment lost 2 bases, leaving 5 bases of the junction unmatched. CDR3 residues: CASSYAGQGNYEQYF. The CDR3 DNA follows: TGTGCCAGCAGTTACGCGGGACAGGGGAATTACGAGCAGTACTTC.

The rearrangement joins TRBV6-5 to TRBJ2-3, with D perhaps TRBD1 (8 bases). V was shortened by 10 bases and J by 5 bases, with 19 bases between the two germline ends. Germline V gene lookup returns CDR1 MNHEY and CDR2 SVGAGI. The CDR3 runs to 14 residues. CDR3 coding DNA: TGTGCCACGTTCTCTAGCGGACAGGGAGATACGCAGTATTTT. Its protein product is CATFSSGQGDTQYF.

V gene TRBV2 combines with J gene TRBJ2-2, with 7 bases matching TRBD2. V was clipped by 8 bases and J by 4 bases; unmatched bases: 4. Looked up from germline, CDR1 is SNHLY and CDR2 is FYNNEI. This CDR3 contains 13 residues. CDR3 coding DNA: TGTGCCAGCGGGCGGGAGACCACCGGGGAGCTGTTTTTT. This gives the protein CASGRETTGELFF.

The chain couples TRBV18 to TRBJ2-5; TRBD2 matches at 13 bases. Unmatched junction bases numbered 10, after V lost 4 bases and J lost 2 bases. The CDR3 totals 18 residues. CDR1 and CDR2 (germline): KGHSH, LQKENI. Written as DNA, the CDR3 is TGTGCCAGCTCACAAATTGGACTAGCGGGAGCCGATCAAGAGACCCAGTACTTC. Protein sequence: CASSQIGLAGADQETQYF.

This clone was seen once. The chain joins TRBV28 to TRBJ1-6, with 9 nucleotides matching TRBD1. Germline CDR1 MDHEN, CDR2 SYDVKM. This CDR3 comprises 15 residues. Germline trimming cut 4 bases from V and 8 bases from J; bases unmatched to any gene: 6. The CDR3 DNA reads TGTGCCAGCAGTTGGGGACAGGGAAATGATTCACCCCTCCACTTT. Its protein product is CASSWGQGNDSPLHF.

This clone showed up just a few times. The genes are TRBV29-1 and TRBJ1-2; no clear D. Germline CDR1 reads SQVTM; CDR2 reads ANQGSEA. The CDR3 has 11 amino acids. Trimming stripped 4 bases from V and 6 bases from J, with 9 bases between. CDR3 coding DNA: TGCAGCGTTGCTGCAGTCGATGGCTACACCTTC. Its protein product is CSVAAVDGYTF. Full variable domain (outside the CDR3, taken from reference TRBV29-1 and TRBJ1-2): SAVISQKPSRDICQRGTSLTIQCQVDSQVTMMFWYRQQPGQSLTLIATANQGSEATYESGFVIDKFPISRPNLTFSTLTVSNMSPEDSSIYLCSVAAVDGYTFGSGTRLTVV.

V gene TRBV5-1 combines with J gene TRBJ2-3; weak D call: TRBD1 (5 bases). V shed 0 bases and J shed 0 bases, with 8 bases lying between them. This CDR3 contains 15 residues. Germline V lookup: CDR1 SGHRS, CDR2 YFSETQ. The CDR3 DNA reads as TGCGCCAGCAGCTTGGTTGCAGGGAGCACAGATACGCAGTATTTT. Protein sequence: CASSLVAGSTDTQYF.

The chain has TRBV3-1 (or the pseudogene TRBV3-2) and TRBJ2-7; 13 nucleotides align to TRBD2. The CDR3 extends over 15 amino acids. In germline, CDR1 is LGHDT, CDR2 YNNKEL (reference sequence). V dropped 2 bases and J dropped 5; count of bases not matched to a gene: 3. CDR3 region: CASSQWGLAGNEQYF. The CDR3 nucleotides are TGTGCCAGCAGCCAATGGGGACTAGCGGGAAACGAGCAGTACTTC.

The chain joins TRBV5-1 to TRBJ2-1, with D unclear. Germline values: CDR1 SGHRS, CDR2 YFSETQ. There are 13 residues in the CDR3. Deletions cut 4 bases from V and 8 bases from J, with 13 bases between. CDR3 in amino acids: CASSLDQSYEQFF. In DNA form, the CDR3 reads TGCGCCAGCAGCCTCGATCAGTCGTATGAGCAGTTCTTC. The full variable domain, its missing parts supplied by reference TRBV5-1 and TRBJ2-1, is KAGVTQTPRYLIKTRGQQVTLSCSPISGHRSVSWYQQTPGQGLQFLFEYFSETQRNKGNFPGRFSGRQFSNSRSEMNVSTLELGDSALYLCASSLDQSYEQFFGPGTRLTVL.

The rearrangement uses TRBV6-5 and TRBJ2-5; 7 bases align to TRBD2. This CDR3 region has 16 residues. V lost 0 bases and J lost 5; bases outside the gene matches: 9. The V gene's germline CDR1 is MNHEY and CDR2 SVGAGI. Written as DNA, the CDR3 is TGTGCCAGCAGTTACTCGATCGCGGGAGTCGGGGAGACCCAGTACTTC. It codes for CASSYSIAGVGETQYF.

V is TRBV6-5 and J is TRBJ1-4, with 10 bases aligning to TRBD1. Trimming cost V 6 bases and J 7 bases; bases outside gene matches: 8. The germline CDR1 and CDR2 sequences are MNHEY and SVGAGI. The CDR3 spans 15 residues. CDR3 loop: CASRVRGQGFEKLFF. DNA for the CDR3: TGTGCCAGCAGGGTTCGGGGACAGGGGTTTGAAAAACTGTTTTTT.

Note on this clone: The same CDR3 also results from other DNA sequences found in this sample. The J gene is TRBJ2-7, the V gene TRBV19; 8 nucleotides agree with TRBD1. Germline assignment: CDR1 LNHDA and CDR2 SQIVND (reference sequence). After removal of 9 bases from V and 0 bases from J, the junction contained 1 base not matched to a gene. The CDR3 runs to 12 residues. This chain's CDR3 is CASQGASYEQYF. The CDR3 DNA reads as TGTGCCAGCCAGGGGGCCTCCTACGAGCAGTACTTC.

The chain uses TRBV29-1 and TRBJ2-1; TRBD2 might be the D (5 bases). The V gene lost 4 bases and the J gene lost 7 bases, with 14 bases spanning the gap. The CDR3 runs to 13 residues. Germline CDR1 SQVTM, CDR2 ANQGSEA. Here the CDR3 DNA reads TGCAGCGTTGGATCTAGGTCGGGGAATGAGCAGTTCTTC. This translates into CSVGSRSGNEQFF.

CDR3 DNA: TGTGCCACCAGCGACAGGTCGGACACTGAAGCTTTCTTT. This gives the protein CATSDRSDTEAFF. The V call is TRBV15, the J call TRBJ1-1; D perhaps matches TRBD1 (6 bases). Between the trimmed V and J ends, which lost 5 bases and 3 bases, there was a span of 10 bases. There are 13 residues in the CDR3. Germline V gene data show CDR1 as LNHNV and CDR2 as YYDKDF (reference sequence).

The V and J genes are TRBV12-5 and TRBJ1-2; no definite D call. The CDR3 has 15 residues. The germline V and J ends were trimmed by 10 bases and 4 bases, with 22 bases remaining between them. Germline CDR1 is LGHNT and CDR2 is FRNRAP. DNA for the CDR3: TGTGCTACCCACAGCCCCGGGAGGGAGGCCTATGGCTACACCTTC. It translates to CATHSPGREAYGYTF.

This clone was detected once. The chain has TRBV2 and TRBJ1-2, with a weak D call TRBD1 (6 bases). The CDR3 spans 12 residues. Germline CDR1 and CDR2: SNHLY and FYNNEI. V dropped 9 bases and J dropped 1 base, with 9 bases sitting between them. CDR3 sequence: CASSDSNYGYTF. CDR3 bases: TGTGCCAGTTCGGACAGTAACTATGGCTACACCTTC.

The chain links TRBV5-8 to TRBJ1-1; D unclear. CDR1 is SGHTS and CDR2 is YDEGEE in the germline V gene. The CDR3 has 14 amino acids. With 4 bases removed from V and 4 bases from J, the gap between germline ends came to 14 bases. The CDR3 loop reads CASSPGYIFTEAFF. The CDR3 nucleotides are TGTGCCAGCAGCCCAGGCTATATCTTCACTGAAGCTTTCTTT.